The source of this TCR beta chain is a study of blood T cell repertoires in COVID-19. Data came from immunoSEQ multiplex PCR; TCRdb stores just in-frame clones and leaves some out. This table has around 370,000 clones, around 87% appearing once. There are 14 residues in the CDR3. Germline V gene sequence: CDR1 LGHDT, CDR2 YNNKEL (reference sequence). V was pared by 4 bases and J by 7 bases, with 17 bases between. The chain links TRBV3-1 (or the pseudogene TRBV3-2) to TRBJ2-7; weak D call: TRBD2 (6 bases). The sequence derives from a woman in her fifties or sixties with COVID-19, enrolled during active disease. What was sequenced was peripheral blood. The CDR3 loop reads CASSRGALRDEQYF. The CDR3 nucleotides read TGTGCCAGCAGCCGCGGGGCCCTGCGGGATGAGCAGTACTTC.